The 28 T cell receptor beta chains in this list originate from one sample, sequenced in a study of T cells in Graves' hyperthyroidism and ophthalmopathy. The CDR3 regions of TCR beta were amplified from RNA transcripts. Researchers ran a first-round RT-PCR on the TCR CDR3 using the HTBI primer set. TCRdb redid the calling of the multiplex PCR reads with MiXCR, one entry per CDR3 protein. The data show about 250,000 distinct CDR3 sequences, almost 25% seen once. The specimen sequenced was blood. The receptors derive from a woman aged 40 to 50 with Graves' ophthalmopathy.

This clonotype was seen many times. The V call is TRBV30, the J call TRBJ2-7; TRBD2 agrees at 8 bases. This CDR3 is built from 12 residues. V was pared by 8 bases and J by 2 bases, with 5 bases of the junction left unmatched. Germline CDR1 reads GTSNPN; CDR2 reads SVGIG (reference sequence). This chain's CDR3 is CALAGSTYEQYF. CDR3 sequence (DNA): TGTGCCCTAGCGGGCTCCACCTACGAGCAGTACTTC.

This clonotype was observed at least ten times. The chain links TRBV20-1 to TRBJ2-7; maybe TRBD1 (6 bases). In germline, CDR1 is DFQATT, CDR2 SNEGSKA (reference sequence). The CDR3 runs 11 residues. CDR3 sequence reads: CSASTGLEQYF. The CDR3 region has the DNA TGCAGCGCCAGCACAGGGCTCGAGCAGTACTTC.

This clonotype was found many times. The V gene is TRBV7-2, the J gene TRBJ2-1, with D perhaps matching TRBD1 or TRBD2 (5 bases each). CDR1 and CDR2 (germline): SGHTA, FQGNSA. The CDR3 runs to 14 residues. The V gene lost 3 bases and the J gene lost 5 bases, with 11 bases spanning the gap. CDR3 coding DNA: TGTGCCAGCAGCTTCGGGGCGGTTAACAATGAGCAGTTCTTC. As protein: CASSFGAVNNEQFF.

This clonotype has at least ten counts. The chain recombines TRBV27 with TRBJ2-7; 7 positions agree with TRBD2. V lost 6 bases, J lost 7 bases, and 12 bases stayed unmatched. Germline V gives CDR1 MNHEY, CDR2 SMNVEV (reference sequence). This CDR3 contains 14 residues. In nucleotides, the CDR3 is TGTGCCAGCAGACCCGGCCAGACTAGCTGGGAGCAGTACTTC. Its protein is CASRPGQTSWEQYF.

In its sample, this clonotype was seen many times. This chain uses TRBV30 with TRBJ2-2, with no clear D. CDR1 GTSNPN and CDR2 SVGIG come from the germline V gene (reference sequence). This CDR3 comprises 14 residues. V was cut by 1 base and J by 3 bases, with 9 bases left in between. The DNA of the CDR3 is TGTGCCTGGAGTGGGCGACTTTACACCGGGGAGCTGTTTTTT. It encodes CAWSGRLYTGELFF.

The sample holds many counts of this clonotype. V is TRBV27 and J is TRBJ2-4; D is perhaps TRBD2 (6 bases). The CDR3 sequence is 16 residues long. Between the trimmed V and J ends, which lost 3 bases and 0 bases, there was a span of 12 bases. Germline V lookup: CDR1 MNHEY, CDR2 SMNVEV (reference sequence). The CDR3 sequence: CASSFSLGLAKNIQYF. CDR3 sequence (DNA): TGTGCCAGCAGTTTCTCTCTGGGACTAGCCAAAAACATTCAGTACTTC.

This clonotype was seen repeatedly, ten times or more. A much larger clone lies a single base off, so this may be a read error. This sequence joins TRBV28 and TRBJ2-7, with 7 bases matching TRBD1. Germline assignment: CDR1 MDHEN and CDR2 SYDVKM. This CDR3 spans 13 amino acids. In nucleotides, the CDR3 is TGTGCCGGCAGGGGGACACCGAACTACGAGCAGTACTTC. Protein: CAGRGTPNYEQYF.

The J gene is TRBJ2-7, the V gene TRBV7-2, with unresolved D. The germline V gene encodes CDR1 SGHTA and CDR2 FQGNSA. The CDR3 runs to 12 residues. V lost 5 bases to trimming and J lost 6 bases, with 11 bases between them. DNA of the CDR3: TGTGCCAGCAGCGTAAATGTCGGCGAGCAGTACTTC. Its translation: CASSVNVGEQYF. The full variable domain, in which reference TRBV7-2 and TRBJ2-7 provide the parts outside the CDR3, is GAGVSQSPSNKVTEKGKDVELRCDPISGHTALYWYRQSLGQGLEFLIYFQGNSAPDKSGLPSDRFSAERTGGSVSTLTIQRTQQEDSAVYLCASSVNVGEQYFGPGTRLTVT.

Ten or more counts support this clonotype. The chain links TRBV7-2 to TRBJ2-7; D perhaps matches TRBD2 (6 bases). V shed 6 bases and J shed 2 bases, with 14 bases lying between them. Germline assignment: CDR1 SGHTA and CDR2 FQGNSA. This CDR3 comprises 14 residues. CDR3 region: CASSPGLLTYEQYF. DNA of the CDR3: TGTGCCAGCAGTCCGGGACTCTTAACCTACGAGCAGTACTTC.

The rearrangement uses TRBV6-2 or TRBV6-3 and TRBJ1-5; 7 bases fit TRBD1. CDR1 and CDR2 from the germline V gene are MNHEY and SVGEGT. Trimming at V came to 6 bases and at J to 0 bases, leaving 14 bases not matched to a gene. The CDR3 runs 18 residues. CDR3 sequence (DNA): TGTGCCAGCAGCCCCGGGACAGACATTTGGAATAGCAATCAGCCCCAGCATTTT. This encodes CASSPGTDIWNSNQPQHF.

V usage is TRBV20-1 and J usage is TRBJ2-5; 10 bases agree with TRBD2. Germline V gene sequence: CDR1 DFQATT, CDR2 SNEGSKA (reference sequence). V gave up 3 bases and J gave up 4 bases; unmatched junction bases: 8. The CDR3 is made up of 15 amino acids. The CDR3 region is CSARGSSGGRETQYF. The CDR3 nucleotides read TGCAGTGCTAGGGGATCTAGCGGGGGCAGAGAGACCCAGTACTTC.

The chain uses TRBV11-1 and TRBJ2-6; 7 bases line up with TRBD1. Trimming cost V 5 bases and J 0 bases; bases outside gene matches: 7. Germline CDR1 is SGHAT and CDR2 is FQDESV (reference sequence). CDR3 length: 17 amino acids. CDR3 sequence (DNA): TGTGCCAGCAGCCAGAGGGACAGTAACTCTGGGGCCAACGTCCTGACTTTC. This sequence encodes CASSQRDSNSGANVLTF.

This clonotype was detected many times. The chain links TRBV27 to TRBJ2-7; 8 bases are a match to TRBD1. V was pared by 3 bases and J by 0 bases, with 10 bases of the junction left unmatched. Germline assignment: CDR1 MNHEY and CDR2 SMNVEV (reference sequence). This CDR3 has 17 amino acids. CDR3 nucleotides: TGTGCCAGCAGTTTGACAGGACAGGGAGGATACTCCTACGAGCAGTACTTC. Protein sequence: CASSLTGQGGYSYEQYF.

The genes are TRBV12-3 or TRBV12-4 and TRBJ1-2; D is uncertain. V was shortened by 2 bases and J by 4 bases, with 14 bases between the two germline ends. This CDR3 is built from 15 residues. In nucleotides, the CDR3 is TGTGCCAGCAGTTTATACGGACGGCTATTCTATGGCTACACCTTC. Residues: CASSLYGRLFYGYTF.

This clonotype showed up many times. This sequence joins TRBV19 and TRBJ2-5, with 8 bases aligning to TRBD1. This CDR3 is 17 amino acids long. CDR1 is LNHDA and CDR2 is SQIVND in the germline V gene (reference sequence). With V trimmed by 6 bases and J by 2 bases, 14 bases remained unmatched. In nucleotides, the CDR3 is TGTGCCAGTAGCCGAGAAGGGACGACAGGGGTTCAAGAGACCCAGTACTTC. Residues: CASSREGTTGVQETQYF.

This clonotype has a count of ten or more. The chain combines TRBV6-5 with TRBJ2-7; 8 bases are shared with TRBD2. CDR3 length: 14 amino acids. J gave up 3 bases and V 6 bases, and 7 bases lay outside the gene matches. Germline V gene lookup returns CDR1 MNHEY and CDR2 SVGAGI. CDR3 DNA: TGTGCCAGCAGACGGACTAGCACGGTCTACGAGCAGTACTTC. Residues: CASRRTSTVYEQYF.

The V call is TRBV6-5, the J call TRBJ1-2; TRBD1 might be the D (5 bases). The CDR3 contains 16 residues. V was shortened by 0 bases and J by 8 bases, with 19 bases between the two germline ends. From germline, CDR1 is MNHEY and CDR2 SVGAGI. Here the CDR3 reads CASSYSDHRKRGGYTF. In DNA form, the CDR3 reads TGTGCCAGCAGTTACTCGGATCACCGAAAAAGGGGAGGCTACACCTTC.

This clonotype was recorded at least ten times. The V gene is TRBV9, the J gene TRBJ2-2, with unresolved D. Germline V gene lookup returns CDR1 SGDLS and CDR2 YYNGEE. There are 13 residues in the CDR3. Trimming left V 0 bases short and J 5 bases short, with 5 bases between. As DNA, the CDR3 is TGTGCCAGCAGCGTAGTTAGAACCGGGGAGCTGTTTTTT. It yields the protein CASSVVRTGELFF. The full variable domain, in which reference TRBV9 and TRBJ2-2 provide the parts outside the CDR3, is DSGVTQTPKHLITATGQRVTLRCSPRSGDLSVYWYQQSLDQGLQFLIQYYNGEERAKGNILERFSAQQFPDLHSELNLSSLELGDSALYFCASSVVRTGELFFGEGSRLTVL.

This clonotype was detected ten times or more. The chain is built from TRBV4-2 and TRBJ2-5; 10 nucleotides line up with TRBD2. Trimming at V came to 4 bases and at J to 7 bases, leaving 9 bases not matched to a gene. Per germline, CDR1 LGHNA and CDR2 YNFKEQ. The CDR3 consists of 15 residues. The CDR3 DNA sequence: TGTGCCAGCAGCCCCCCGCTAGCGGGAGTTTGGACCCAGTACTTC. Its translation is CASSPPLAGVWTQYF.

There are many counts of this clonotype. The genes are TRBV6-5 and TRBJ1-2, with D tentatively TRBD1 (5 bases). Germline V lookup: CDR1 MNHEY, CDR2 SVGAGI. The CDR3 extends over 13 amino acids. Trimming shortened V by 4 bases and J by 3 bases, and 9 bases separated the two germline ends. The CDR3 protein is CASSWGGDYGYTF. The CDR3 DNA reads as TGTGCCAGCAGTTGGGGGGGGGACTATGGCTACACCTTC.

This chain joins TRBV12-3 or TRBV12-4 and TRBJ2-2, with D tentatively TRBD1 (5 bases). CDR3 length equals 15 residues. Trimming removed 5 bases at V and 4 bases at J, with 14 bases between. DNA for the CDR3: TGTGCCAGCAGTCCAGGGCGTAGGGGCACCGGGGAGCTGTTTTTT. It translates to CASSPGRRGTGELFF.

Ten or more counts support this clonotype. The rearrangement joins TRBV2 to TRBJ1-6; possible D gene TRBD1, 6 bases. The CDR3 spans 14 residues. V dropped 7 bases and J dropped 10 bases, with 17 bases sitting between them. Germline loops: CDR1 SNHLY, CDR2 FYNNEI. The CDR3 is CASIWGALQSPLHF. In DNA form, the CDR3 reads TGTGCCAGCATATGGGGGGCTTTACAATCACCCCTCCACTTT.

Many counts were recorded for this clonotype. V and J are TRBV19 and TRBJ2-2; 9 nucleotides match TRBD1. The V gene's germline CDR1 is LNHDA and CDR2 SQIVND (reference sequence). CDR3 length equals 15 residues. J lost 5 bases, V lost 4 bases, and 5 bases had no gene match. As DNA, the CDR3 is TGTGCCAGTAGTAAGACAGGGGGTCGAACCGGGGAGCTGTTTTTT. Its protein product is CASSKTGGRTGELFF.

The chain couples TRBV3-1 to TRBJ2-5; 7 bases line up with TRBD1. CDR3 size: 16 residues. J lost 5 bases, V lost 2 bases, and 11 bases had no gene match. Germline V gene data show CDR1 as LGHDT and CDR2 as YNNKEL (reference sequence). This chain's CDR3 is CASSQKQQGVLETQYF. CDR3 coding DNA: TGTGCCAGCAGCCAAAAACAGCAGGGGGTGTTGGAGACCCAGTACTTC.

V usage is TRBV5-1 and J usage is TRBJ2-4; D not certain. Trimming left V 2 bases short and J 8 bases short, with 14 bases between. CDR1 is SGHRS, CDR2 YFSETQ, per germline. This CDR3 comprises 14 residues. DNA of the CDR3: TGCGCCAGCAGCTTCGGCCCTTCAGGAGACATTCAGTACTTC. It codes for CASSFGPSGDIQYF. The full variable domain, with the rest looked up from reference TRBV5-1 and TRBJ2-4, is KAGVTQTPRYLIKTRGQQVTLSCSPISGHRSVSWYQQTPGQGLQFLFEYFSETQRNKGNFPGRFSGRQFSNSRSEMNVSTLELGDSALYLCASSFGPSGDIQYFGAGTRLSVL.

J is TRBJ2-7 and V is TRBV12-3 or TRBV12-4, with D uncertain. The ends were cut back, 4 bases at V and 6 bases at J, with 13 bases in the middle. The CDR3 consists of 13 residues. CDR3 residues: CASSSGYLAEQYF. The CDR3 DNA sequence: TGTGCCAGCAGTTCTGGATACCTTGCCGAGCAGTACTTC.

This clonotype was recorded a few times. CDR3 coding DNA: TGTGCCAGCAGTCCAAGGGGGTTCGCCTACGAGCAGTACTTC. Its translation: CASSPRGFAYEQYF. The genes are TRBV2 and TRBJ2-7, with a weak D call TRBD1 (6 bases). CDR3 length: 14 residues. V was pared by 5 bases and J by 2 bases, with 13 bases between. Per the germline V gene, CDR1 is SNHLY and CDR2 is FYNNEI.

This clonotype showed up many times. The V gene is TRBV7-2, the J gene TRBJ2-7; the D gene is possibly TRBD2 (6 bases). CDR3 length: 15 residues. From germline, CDR1 is SGHTA and CDR2 FQGNSA. V was pared by 1 base and J by 4 bases, with 14 bases between. For the CDR3, the DNA is TGTGCCAGCAGCTTAGTTGGCGGGATCGGGTACGAGCAGTACTTC. Amino acids: CASSLVGGIGYEQYF.